There are a few counts of the clone carrying this T cell receptor beta chain. The record originates from a study of cytomegalovirus exposure and HLA in healthy donors. PCR was performed using 60 Vbeta and 13 Jbeta primers. Sequenced by immunoSEQ multiplex PCR; TCRdb stores in-frame clones only, minus some. The sample lists roughly 180,000 clones, approximately 81% seen once, with about 0.82% in the top ten. The J segment lost 0 bases and the V segment lost 6 bases, leaving 1 base of the junction unmatched. This CDR3 is built from 12 residues. The germline V gene has CDR1 SQVTM and CDR2 ANQGSEA. At collection, donors were nominally healthy, but unrecorded immune exposures were probable.

The TCR comes from a woman aged 18-35 years in good health and CMV-seronegative. Source material: PBMCs. This chain uses TRBV29-1 with TRBJ1-1; 7 bases map to TRBD1. The CDR3 region has the DNA TGCAGCGTGGGGACAGTGAACACTGAAGCTTTCTTT. Its protein is CSVGTVNTEAFF.